The next 19 T cell receptor beta chains were all read from a single sample in a study of neurological immune-mediated disorders. TCRdb reprocessed the 5' RACE reads via MiXCR and lists one record per CDR3 protein. The sample consists of roughly 56,000 distinct CDR3 sequences, more than 9.5% of them appearing once. The sequenced sample was PBMCs. The receptor set was obtained from a man between 60 and 75 years old in good health.

This clonotype was observed many times. The chain has TRBV9 and TRBJ2-7, with unresolved D. Germline V CDR1 and CDR2: SGDLS, YYNGEE. The length of the CDR3 is 14 residues. V was cut by 0 bases and J by 2 bases, with 9 bases left in between. CDR3 residues: CASSVDTDPYEQYF. In nucleotides, the CDR3 is TGTGCCAGCAGCGTAGACACGGACCCCTACGAGCAGTACTTC.

This clonotype was recorded at least ten times. The V gene is TRBV20-1, the J gene TRBJ2-5; no clear D gene. CDR3 size: 11 residues. Germline V lookup: CDR1 DFQATT, CDR2 SNEGSKA (reference sequence). V lost 6 bases, J lost 5 bases, and 10 bases lay in between. The CDR3 sequence: CSAGAAETQYF. The CDR3 DNA reads TGCAGTGCCGGCGCCGCCGAGACCCAGTACTTC.

This clonotype occurred many times. The chain combines TRBV7-8 with TRBJ2-7; no definite D call. Germline V gene lookup returns CDR1 SGHVS and CDR2 FQNEAQ. This CDR3 has 12 amino acids. With 1 base removed from V and 2 bases from J, the gap between germline ends came to 3 bases. The CDR3 sequence: CASSLGAYEQYF. The CDR3 region has the DNA TGTGCCAGCAGCTTAGGGGCCTACGAGCAGTACTTC.

This clonotype was observed at least ten times. This chain's CDR3 is CSGSGRAGEQFF. For the CDR3, the DNA is TGCAGTGGGTCTGGGCGGGCCGGTGAGCAGTTCTTC. The V and J genes are TRBV20-1 and TRBJ2-1, with D tentatively TRBD2 (5 bases). The CDR3 length is 12 residues. Germline lookup yields CDR1 DFQATT and CDR2 SNEGSKA (reference sequence). V gave up 7 bases and J gave up 9 bases, with 16 bases separating them.

The sample holds many counts of this clonotype. The chain recombines TRBV6-2 or TRBV6-3 with TRBJ1-5, with 10 bases that match TRBD1. V lost 7 bases, J lost 4 bases, and 10 bases stayed unmatched. Germline CDR1 and CDR2: MNHEY and SVGEGT. The CDR3 length is 16 residues. The DNA of the CDR3 is TGTGCCAGCACCCCGGGACAGGGGAGGTCAAATCAGCCCCAGCATTTT. Translating gives CASTPGQGRSNQPQHF.

This clonotype was counted many times. V gene TRBV12-3 or TRBV12-4 combines with J gene TRBJ1-2; TRBD1 is a possible D gene (6 bases). The CDR3 sequence is 12 residues long. The germline V and J ends were trimmed by 1 base and 12 bases, with 12 bases remaining between them. CDR3 in DNA: TGTGCCAGCAGTTTAGTTAGGGGGTTGGACACCTTC. Its protein product is CASSLVRGLDTF.

Regarding this clonotype: The junction departs from germline at one end; a sequencing error may be responsible. The chain employs TRBV7-6 and TRBJ2-3; D is possibly TRBD2 (5 bases). This CDR3 spans 16 amino acids. The germline V gene encodes CDR1 SGHVS and CDR2 FNYEAQ. The CDR3 spells CTSSLGLTIGADTQYF. The CDR3 DNA reads TGTACCAGCAGCTTAGGTTTGACTATCGGGGCAGATACGCAGTATTTT.

The table lists this clonotype with many counts. The chain recombines TRBV14 with TRBJ1-1; D is possibly TRBD1 (6 bases). Germline loops: CDR1 SGHDN, CDR2 FVKESK. The CDR3 consists of 13 residues. Trimming removed 3 bases at V and 4 bases at J, with 9 bases between. CDR3 region: CASSHRGATEAFF. The CDR3 DNA follows: TGTGCCAGCAGCCACCGGGGGGCCACTGAAGCTTTCTTT. The full variable domain, in which reference TRBV14 and TRBJ1-1 provide the parts outside the CDR3, is EAGVTQFPSHSVIEKGQTVTLRCDPISGHDNLYWYRRVMGKEIKFLLHFVKESKQDESGMPNNRFLAERTGGTYSTLKVQPAELEDSGVYFCASSHRGATEAFFGQGTRLTVV.

This clonotype was found many times. This rearrangement joins TRBV18 to TRBJ1-5; no firm D call. The CDR3 runs to 14 residues. The V end was cut by 1 base, the J end by 3 bases, with 7 bases between. CDR1 and CDR2 (germline): KGHSH, LQKENI. For the CDR3, the DNA is TGTGCCAGCTCACCACAACGGGACAATCAGCCCCAGCATTTT. Its translation is CASSPQRDNQPQHF.

The table lists this clonotype with many counts. This chain links TRBV20-1 with TRBJ2-1; 7 bases align to TRBD2. V gave up 6 bases and J gave up 2 bases; unmatched junction bases: 7. The V gene's germline CDR1 is DFQATT and CDR2 SNEGSKA (reference sequence). This CDR3 is 14 amino acids long. The CDR3 sequence: CSAPLGGTYNEQFF. DNA of the CDR3: TGCAGTGCCCCCTTGGGGGGGACCTACAATGAGCAGTTCTTC.

The J gene is TRBJ2-3, the V gene TRBV6-5, with 7 nucleotides matching TRBD2. The CDR3 sequence is 16 residues long. Trimming took 8 bases from V and 0 from J; bases not matched to a gene: 11. Germline CDR1 reads MNHEY; CDR2 reads SVGAGI. The CDR3, as DNA: TGTGCCAGCGCCGGGGGGTTGACGGCAAGCACAGATACGCAGTATTTT. Translated, it gives CASAGGLTASTDTQYF.

This clonotype was picked up many times. The rearrangement uses TRBV24-1 and TRBJ2-1; 10 nucleotides match TRBD2. Germline V gene data show CDR1 as KGHDR and CDR2 as SFDVKD. The CDR3 is 16 residues long. With V trimmed by 3 bases and J by 0 bases, 1 base remained unmatched. In nucleotides, the CDR3 is TGTGCCACCAGTGATGCTAGCGGGGGCTCCTACAATGAGCAGTTCTTC. Amino acid sequence: CATSDASGGSYNEQFF.

Points on this clonotype: Being one base from a much bigger clone, this may be a read error. This rearrangement joins TRBV5-1 to TRBJ2-4; D possibly corresponds to TRBD2 (5 bases). Germline lookup yields CDR1 SGHRS and CDR2 YFSETQ. The ends were cut back, 2 bases at V and 5 bases at J, with 8 bases in the middle. The CDR3 length is 13 residues. The CDR3: CASSFFGENIQYF. In nucleotides, the CDR3 is TGCGCCAGCAGCTTTTTCGGGGAAAACATTCAGTACTTC.

This clonotype was observed at least ten times. This rearrangement joins TRBV5-1 to TRBJ2-3, with unresolved D. The CDR3 consists of 10 residues. CDR1 and CDR2 from the germline V gene are SGHRS and YFSETQ. V was shortened by 5 bases and J by 14 bases, with 12 bases between the two germline ends. This chain's CDR3 is CASRPEGPYF. In DNA form, the CDR3 reads TGCGCCAGCAGACCCGAAGGGCCGTATTTT.

In its sample, this clonotype was seen many times. The rearrangement links TRBV5-1 to TRBJ2-4, with a weak D call TRBD1 (6 bases). V gave up 4 bases and J gave up 7 bases, with 12 bases separating them. Germline-derived CDR1 and CDR2 are SGHRS and YFSETQ. The CDR3 consists of 13 residues. CDR3 bases: TGCGCCAGCAGCCCGGGGACAACTAACATTCAGTACTTC. Its translation is CASSPGTTNIQYF. The full variable domain, in which reference TRBV5-1 and TRBJ2-4 provide the parts outside the CDR3, is KAGVTQTPRYLIKTRGQQVTLSCSPISGHRSVSWYQQTPGQGLQFLFEYFSETQRNKGNFPGRFSGRQFSNSRSEMNVSTLELGDSALYLCASSPGTTNIQYFGAGTRLSVL.

This clonotype was recorded many times. The chain has TRBV20-1 and TRBJ1-1, with D unresolved. Trimming shortened V by 4 bases and J by 4 bases, and 10 bases separated the two germline ends. From germline, CDR1 is DFQATT and CDR2 SNEGSKA (reference sequence). This CDR3 comprises 12 residues. As DNA, the CDR3 is TGCAGTGCTACCTTACCTATCACTGAAGCTTTCTTT. Its translation is CSATLPITEAFF.

The J gene is TRBJ2-5, the V gene TRBV5-6; D might be TRBD1 (6 bases). CDR1 SGHDT and CDR2 YYEEEE come from the germline V gene. V dropped 4 bases and J dropped 4 bases, with 14 bases sitting between them. The CDR3 is made up of 14 amino acids. CDR3 coding DNA: TGTGCCAGCAGCGGGGGCCAGGGCGGAGAGACCCAGTACTTC. This gives the protein CASSGGQGGETQYF.

This clonotype showed up many times. The chain joins TRBV12-3 or TRBV12-4 to TRBJ1-1, with 10 bases matching TRBD1. After removal of 7 bases from V and 1 base from J, the junction contained 3 bases not matched to a gene. There are 14 residues in the CDR3. Here the CDR3 DNA reads TGTGCCAGCATCCGACAGGGGGCGAACACTGAAGCTTTCTTT. Its translation is CASIRQGANTEAFF.

In its sample, this clonotype was seen many times. This chain links TRBV10-3 with TRBJ2-1; 8 nucleotides agree with TRBD2. The CDR3 spans 14 residues. Germline trimming cut 9 bases from V and 6 bases from J; bases unmatched to any gene: 10. The V gene's germline CDR1 is ENHRY and CDR2 SYGVKD. The CDR3 sequence is CAMGPSRGANEQFF. CDR3 bases: TGTGCCATGGGTCCCTCGCGGGGGGCCAATGAGCAGTTCTTC.